Listed below are T cell receptor beta chains from one sample, sequenced in a study of response to subunit inactivated influenza vaccine. One entry per CDR3 protein, called by TCRdb with MiXCR from the RT-PCR reads. The sample has about 700,000 distinct CDR3 sequences, about 15% seen once. The source material was PBMCs from blood, sampled approximately 15 days before vaccination. The receptor set was obtained from a man aged 45-65 years who received an inactivated influenza vaccine. CDR3s include the opening cysteine and the closing phenylalanine or tryptophan. D genes are given only for firm matches. Clone size appears in some rows only: once, few, many, or a class for an expanded clone.

d_gene: -; abundance: -; v_gene: TRBV2; j_gene: TRBJ1-4; CDR3nt: TGTGCCAGCAGAGACTATAAATCAACTAATGAAAAACTGTTTTTT; CDR3aa: CASRDYKSTNEKLFF
d_gene: -; abundance: -; v_gene: TRBV6-5; j_gene: TRBJ2-3; CDR3nt: TGTGCCAGCAGTTCACTAGCTGGAGATACGCAGTCTTTT; CDR3aa: CASSSLAGDTQSF
d_gene: TRBD1; abundance: many; v_gene: TRBV5-1; j_gene: TRBJ2-5; CDR3nt: TGCGCCAGCAGCTTGGGGACAGGGCCCCAAGAGACCCAGTACTTC; CDR3aa: CASSLGTGPQETQYF
d_gene: -; abundance: few; v_gene: TRBV7-2; j_gene: TRBJ2-7; CDR3nt: TGTGCCAGCAGCCCGGTGGGAGACTACTACGAGCAGTACTTC; CDR3aa: CASSPVGDYYEQYF
d_gene: -; abundance: -; v_gene: TRBV7-3; j_gene: TRBJ2-3; CDR3nt: TGTGCCAGCAGCTCCTTAGCGGCTAGCACAGATACGCAGTATTTT; CDR3aa: CASSSLAASTDTQYF
d_gene: -; abundance: -; v_gene: TRBV29-1; j_gene: TRBJ1-1; CDR3nt: TGCAGCGTTTTAGGGTCCTACACTGAAGCTTTCTTT; CDR3aa: CSVLGSYTEAFF
d_gene: TRBD2; abundance: -; v_gene: TRBV5-1; j_gene: TRBJ2-3; CDR3nt: TGCGCCAGCAGCTTGGTAGCGGGAGGGCCAGATACGCAGTATTTT; CDR3aa: CASSLVAGGPDTQYF
d_gene: -; abundance: many; v_gene: TRBV5-1; j_gene: TRBJ2-1; CDR3nt: TGCGCCAGCAGCTTGCAGGGCAATGAGCAGTTCTTC; CDR3aa: CASSLQGNEQFF
d_gene: -; abundance: once; v_gene: TRBV20-1; j_gene: TRBJ1-3; CDR3nt: TGCACTGCTAGAGATGGTTCGGGATCTGGAAACACCATATATTTT; CDR3aa: CTARDGSGSGNTIYF
d_gene: TRBD1; abundance: few; v_gene: TRBV19; j_gene: TRBJ2-2; CDR3nt: TGTGCCAGTAGTAACAGGGGGCTCCCTAACACCGGGGAGCTGTTTTTT; CDR3aa: CASSNRGLPNTGELFF
d_gene: -; abundance: few; v_gene: TRBV29-1; j_gene: TRBJ2-2; CDR3nt: TGCAGCGTGGGACAGAACACCGGGGAGCTGTTTTTT; CDR3aa: CSVGQNTGELFF
d_gene: TRBD2; abundance: -; v_gene: TRBV9; j_gene: TRBJ2-1; CDR3nt: TGTGCCAGCAGCGTTACTAGCGGGACCTCCTACAATGAGCAGTTCTTC; CDR3aa: CASSVTSGTSYNEQFF
d_gene: TRBD2; abundance: few; v_gene: TRBV7-9; j_gene: TRBJ2-3; CDR3nt: TGTGCCAGCAGGAGAGGTTTGGGACTAGCGGGAGTTTCCTCCACAGATACGCAGTATTTT; CDR3aa: CASRRGLGLAGVSSTDTQYF
d_gene: -; abundance: -; v_gene: TRBV12-3/TRBV12-4; j_gene: TRBJ2-7; CDR3nt: TGTGCCAGCAGTTCCTCCAAAAGCCATACCCTCTACGAGCAGTACTTC; CDR3aa: CASSSSKSHTLYEQYF
d_gene: TRBD2; abundance: -; v_gene: TRBV18; j_gene: TRBJ2-7; CDR3nt: TGTGCCAGCTCACCAAGGTCGGCGGGAGACGAGCAGTACTTC; CDR3aa: CASSPRSAGDEQYF
d_gene: -; abundance: many; v_gene: TRBV12-3/TRBV12-4; j_gene: TRBJ1-5; CDR3nt: TGTGCCAGCAGTTCCGGGACACTCTCTCAGCCCCAGCATTTT; CDR3aa: CASSSGTLSQPQHF
d_gene: -; abundance: -; v_gene: TRBV4-3; j_gene: TRBJ2-5; CDR3nt: TGCGCCAGCAGCCCGTTGGTAACGGGGAGCGGAGCGGAGACCCAGTACTTC; CDR3aa: CASSPLVTGSGAETQYF
d_gene: TRBD2; abundance: -; v_gene: TRBV7-4; j_gene: TRBJ2-7; CDR3nt: TGTGCCAGCAGCTTAGCTCACTGGACTAGCGGGAGGGCCTGTTACGAGCAGTACTTC; CDR3aa: CASSLAHWTSGRACYEQYF
d_gene: -; abundance: -; v_gene: TRBV6-1; j_gene: TRBJ2-7; CDR3nt: TGTGCCAGCAGTGAACGGGACGGGTCCTACGAGCAGTACTTC; CDR3aa: CASSERDGSYEQYF
d_gene: TRBD1; abundance: few; v_gene: TRBV28; j_gene: TRBJ2-7; CDR3nt: TGTGCCAGCAGCAAGGAAGTGGGACAGACCTACGAGCAGTACTTC; CDR3aa: CASSKEVGQTYEQYF
d_gene: -; abundance: few; v_gene: TRBV3-1; j_gene: TRBJ2-5; CDR3nt: TGTGCCAGCAGCCAAGATCCGGCTAGCGGGTCAGGGGGGACCCAGTACTTC; CDR3aa: CASSQDPASGSGGTQYF
d_gene: TRBD2; abundance: few; v_gene: TRBV15; j_gene: TRBJ2-3; CDR3nt: TGTGCCACCAGCAGAGATTCGACTAGCGGGGGGTTAGATACGCAGTATTTT; CDR3aa: CATSRDSTSGGLDTQYF
d_gene: -; abundance: -; v_gene: TRBV7-2; j_gene: TRBJ2-7; CDR3nt: TGTGCCAGCAGCCTCGGGGCGGAGCCGTACGAGCAGTACTTC; CDR3aa: CASSLGAEPYEQYF
d_gene: TRBD1; abundance: few; v_gene: TRBV29-1; j_gene: TRBJ2-3; CDR3nt: TGCAGCGTTCAGGGTGGGACAGGGTTTTCAGATACGCAGTATTTT; CDR3aa: CSVQGGTGFSDTQYF
d_gene: -; abundance: many; v_gene: TRBV5-1; j_gene: TRBJ2-3; CDR3nt: TGCGCCAGCAGCCTACGGCAGGGAGCAGATACGCAGTATTTT; CDR3aa: CASSLRQGADTQYF
d_gene: -; abundance: -; v_gene: TRBV9; j_gene: TRBJ1-6; CDR3nt: TGTGCCAGCAGCCCTGGCGCGGCGGGCAATTCACCCCTCCACTTT; CDR3aa: CASSPGAAGNSPLHF
d_gene: -; abundance: -; v_gene: TRBV21-1; j_gene: TRBJ2-7; CDR3nt: TGTGCCAGCAGCAACCCCCGCGGGCTCCACCACTGCGAGCAGTACTTC; CDR3aa: CASSNPRGLHHCEQYF
d_gene: TRBD2; abundance: few; v_gene: TRBV28; j_gene: TRBJ2-7; CDR3nt: TGTGCCAGCAGTTTGACGGCGGGAGGAACCTACGAGCAGTACTTC; CDR3aa: CASSLTAGGTYEQYF
d_gene: TRBD1; abundance: -; v_gene: TRBV20-1; j_gene: TRBJ2-2; CDR3nt: TGCAGTGCTTACGGATACAGGGGAGACACCGGGGAGCTGTTTTTT; CDR3aa: CSAYGYRGDTGELFF
d_gene: -; abundance: -; v_gene: TRBV27; j_gene: TRBJ1-6; CDR3nt: TGTGCCAGCAAACCCCGGTTCAGGGTTCGGTCACCCCTCCACTTT; CDR3aa: CASKPRFRVRSPLHF
d_gene: -; abundance: -; v_gene: TRBV5-1; j_gene: TRBJ1-1; CDR3nt: TGCGCCAGCAGCTCCACAGGGTTCAACTGTGAAGCTTTCTTT; CDR3aa: CASSSTGFNCEAFF